This T cell receptor beta chain was identified in a study of blood T cell repertoires in COVID-19. Study-wide context: The analysed material was cDNA or gDNA that came from T cells, B-cell-depleted T cells, or PBMCs.

The CDR3 has 15 amino acids. The junction had 10 bases not matched to a gene; V was cut back by 4 bases and J by 7 bases. CDR1 is SNHLY, CDR2 FYNNEI, per germline. Libraries were prepared by immunoSEQ multiplex PCR; TCRdb keeps only in-frame clonotypes and omits some of them. The profile shows about 360,000 clones, more than 75% of them singletons. The chain links TRBV2 to TRBJ1-2; TRBD1 matches 9 bases. The TCR originated in a human donor in a cohort sampled during active COVID-19. Sequenced input: peripheral blood. The CDR3 protein is CASSAGTGRMGGYTF. CDR3 coding DNA: TGTGCCAGCAGTGCTGGGACAGGGAGGATGGGTGGCTACACCTTC.